Given below is one TCR beta chain in context. V was cut by 1 base and J by 4 bases, with 13 bases left in between. The CDR3 consists of 15 residues. The germline V gene has CDR1 SNHLY and CDR2 FYNNEI. This specimen comes from a study of blood T cell repertoires in COVID-19. The overall study: The analysed material was cDNA or gDNA that came from T cells, B-cell-depleted T cells, or PBMCs.

Participants were placed into cohorts based on the clinical history they reported. Recovered Cohort 3 donors showed two negative PCRs, clearance, or symptom resolution. Original data processing: Amplification with reference gene primers provided the estimates of nucleated cell counts. Using immunoSEQ multiplex PCR, the repertoire was profiled, and TCRdb retains in-frame clones only, with some absent. V, J and clone size are those of that table, while D and trimming were read from the DNA. This sample carries some 320,000 clones, roughly nine tenths of them seen once, and the ten largest clones take around 2.6%.

The sequence was collected from a man in his fifties or sixties who had recovered from COVID-19. The genes are TRBV2 and TRBJ1-2; D gene unclear. Sequencing was performed on PBMCs or T cells enriched from blood (not recorded which). This CDR3 is CASSEESMSLYGYTF. CDR3 DNA sequence: TGTGCCAGCAGTGAAGAGAGTATGAGCCTCTATGGCTACACCTTC.